This T cell receptor beta chain was sequenced during a study of cytomegalovirus exposure and HLA in healthy donors. It was with 60 Vbeta and 13 Jbeta primers that the PCR ran. Clones were sequenced by immunoSEQ multiplex PCR, and TCRdb holds only the in-frame ones, with some missing. Here the sample spans roughly 130,000 clones, 80% being singletons. In the case of this clone: As yet, its antigen is unknown.

Regarding the study as a whole: TCR beta sequences reportedly predicted the HLA-A and HLA-B alleles of most subjects accurately. TCR beta V- and J-gene trimming was later associated with a missense DCLRE1C variant. TCR beta V segments were, for the most part, productive about 87% or about 30% of the time in an earlier analysis. In a later analysis, specific HLA alleles were associated with more than 15,000 TCR beta sequences at a 0.05 false discovery rate.

V was pared by 3 bases and J by 4 bases, with 6 bases of the junction left unmatched. The CDR3 has 15 amino acids. Germline-derived CDR1 and CDR2 are SGHRS and YFSETQ. The TCR originated in a man aged 40-49 years in good health and CMV-seronegative. The material sequenced was PBMCs. The chain employs TRBV5-1 and TRBJ2-2; 7 bases match TRBD1. CDR3 sequence: CASSSGQLTTGELFF. In DNA, the CDR3 is TGCGCCAGCAGCTCGGGACAGCTAACCACCGGGGAGCTGTTTTTT.